This TCR beta chain was profiled in a study of T cell repertoires in cytomegalovirus infection. Study summary: CMV epitopes used comprised recently identified HLA-C-restricted ones and well-studied HLA-B-restricted ones.

In this sample, this clonotype turned up many times. Its antigen remains unknown. Germline V gene data show CDR1 as SGHAT and CDR2 as FQDESV (reference sequence). V lost 1 base and J lost 8, with 3 bases in between. The CDR3 runs 11 residues. TCRdb re-called the reads through MiXCR, storing one row per CDR3 protein. The sample carries about 890,000 distinct CDR3 sequences, approximately 31% recorded once. The chain has TRBV11-1 and TRBJ2-1, with no clear D. The TCR comes from a human donor in good health (CMV status not recorded). Some clones in this sample may be carry-over from other donors' samples. The sample in question was cultured CD8+ T cells from PBMCs, obtained from culture after CMV antigen stimulation. The CDR3 DNA sequence: TGTGCCAGCAGCTTAGTACATGAGCAGTTCTTC. It codes for CASSLVHEQFF.